Sequencing of this T cell receptor beta chain was carried out in a study of T cell changes during pregnancy in multiple sclerosis. This CDR3 region has 15 residues. Trimming removed 3 bases from V and 0 bases from J, with 12 bases in between. Germline V gene sequence: CDR1 SQVTM, CDR2 ANQGSEA. Sequencing was performed with immunoSEQ multiplex PCR; in TCRdb, only in-frame clones are kept and a portion is missing. This table has about 80,000 clones, under 95% appearing once. V is TRBV29-1 and J is TRBJ2-1, with D tentatively TRBD2 (6 bases). The sample here was peripheral blood, taken before pregnancy. This receptor was identified in a female donor with multiple sclerosis, enrolled in a pregnancy study. The CDR3 spells CSVEGTPSSYNEQFF. As DNA, the CDR3 is TGCAGCGTTGAGGGGACTCCGAGCTCCTACAATGAGCAGTTCTTC.